Listed below are T cell receptor beta chains from one sample, sequenced in a study of blood T cell repertoires in COVID-19. The data were produced by immunoSEQ multiplex PCR, yet TCRdb's version contains in-frame clones alone and is incomplete. The sample consists of approximately 150,000 clones, about 87% of them appearing once. The sample consisted of peripheral blood. These TCRs come from a woman aged 50 to 60 with acute or convalescent COVID-19. The CDR3 runs from the conserved cysteine through the conserved F or W. The D gene is left open where the match is weak. Not all rows give a size; the values are once, few, many and, for expanded clones, a class.

J: TRBJ2-3
size: .
D: TRBD2
V: TRBV6-5
CDR3: CASSTLGGASDTQYF
DNA: TGTGCCAGCAGCACGCTCGGGGGGGCATCAGATACGCAGTATTTT

J: TRBJ2-7
size: .
D: .
V: TRBV7-9
CDR3: CASRHTLGGQDEQYF
DNA: TGTGCCAGCAGACATACACTTGGGGGCCAAGACGAGCAGTACTTC

J: TRBJ1-2
size: .
D: .
V: TRBV7-8
CDR3: CASSLGTVGYTF
DNA: TGTGCCAGCAGCCTTGGGACTGTTGGCTACACCTTC

J: TRBJ2-7
size: .
D: .
V: TRBV7-3
CDR3: CASSSSGGPYYEQYF
DNA: TGTGCCAGCAGCTCTTCCGGGGGGCCCTACTACGAGCAGTACTTC

J: TRBJ1-6
size: .
D: .
V: TRBV7-6
CDR3: CASSLNMDRNSPLHF
DNA: TGTGCCAGCAGCTTAAATATGGACAGAAATTCACCCCTCCACTTT

J: TRBJ1-5
size: .
D: .
V: TRBV28
CDR3: CASSPTDIPNQPQHF
DNA: TGTGCCAGCAGCCCTACGGACATTCCCAATCAGCCCCAGCATTTT

J: TRBJ2-5
size: .
D: TRBD2
V: TRBV5-1
CDR3: CASSLVTSGGQETQYF
DNA: TGCGCCAGCAGCTTGGTGACTAGCGGGGGACAAGAGACCCAGTACTTC

J: TRBJ2-5
size: .
D: .
V: TRBV5-1
CDR3: CASSLSAQVETQYF
DNA: TGCGCCAGCAGCTTGTCTGCACAGGTGGAGACCCAGTACTTC

J: TRBJ2-2
size: .
D: TRBD1
V: TRBV20-1
CDR3: CSASPSRDRGDTGELFF
DNA: TGCAGTGCTAGTCCATCTCGGGACAGGGGTGACACCGGGGAGCTGTTTTTT

J: TRBJ2-5
size: .
D: TRBD2
V: TRBV5-6
CDR3: CASSLVLAGGQETQYF
DNA: TGTGCCAGCAGCTTGGTTCTAGCGGGAGGGCAAGAGACCCAGTACTTC

J: TRBJ2-1
size: .
D: .
V: TRBV6-5
CDR3: CASRPADGRDEQFF
DNA: TGTGCCAGCAGACCCGCCGATGGTCGGGATGAGCAGTTCTTC

J: TRBJ2-5
size: .
D: TRBD2
V: TRBV27
CDR3: CASSLSVGGVRETQYF
DNA: TGTGCCAGCAGTTTATCGGTGGGAGGGGTCCGAGAGACCCAGTACTTC

J: TRBJ2-7
size: .
D: .
V: TRBV12-3/TRBV12-4
CDR3: CASSLRTMGEQYF
DNA: TGTGCCAGCAGTTTAAGGACTATGGGGGAGCAGTACTTC

J: TRBJ2-1
size: .
D: TRBD2
V: TRBV9
CDR3: CASSSGLAGFVREQFF
DNA: TGTGCCAGCAGCTCGGGACTAGCGGGGTTCGTTCGGGAGCAGTTCTTC

J: TRBJ2-3
size: .
D: .
V: TRBV5-1
CDR3: CASSPDFGDTDTQYF
DNA: TGCGCCAGCAGCCCGGACTTTGGGGACACAGATACGCAGTATTTT

J: TRBJ1-3
size: .
D: TRBD1
V: TRBV5-5
CDR3: CASSEADREAGNTIYF
DNA: TGTGCCAGCAGCGAAGCCGACAGGGAGGCTGGAAACACCATATATTTT

J: TRBJ1-6
size: .
D: .
V: TRBV12-5
CDR3: CASGLWGGSDLHF
DNA: TGTGCTAGTGGTTTGTGGGGAGGGAGCGACCTCCACTTT

J: TRBJ2-2
size: .
D: .
V: TRBV30
CDR3: CAWSRGGTGELFF
DNA: TGTGCCTGGAGTAGGGGGGGCACCGGGGAGCTGTTTTTT

J: TRBJ1-4
size: once
D: TRBD1
V: TRBV30
CDR3: CAWTVQGREKLFF
DNA: TGTGCCTGGACGGTACAGGGGAGGGAAAAACTGTTTTTT

J: TRBJ2-3
size: .
D: TRBD2
V: TRBV5-4
CDR3: CASSPGLAGSTDTQYF
DNA: TGTGCCAGCAGCCCTGGACTAGCGGGGAGCACAGATACGCAGTATTTT